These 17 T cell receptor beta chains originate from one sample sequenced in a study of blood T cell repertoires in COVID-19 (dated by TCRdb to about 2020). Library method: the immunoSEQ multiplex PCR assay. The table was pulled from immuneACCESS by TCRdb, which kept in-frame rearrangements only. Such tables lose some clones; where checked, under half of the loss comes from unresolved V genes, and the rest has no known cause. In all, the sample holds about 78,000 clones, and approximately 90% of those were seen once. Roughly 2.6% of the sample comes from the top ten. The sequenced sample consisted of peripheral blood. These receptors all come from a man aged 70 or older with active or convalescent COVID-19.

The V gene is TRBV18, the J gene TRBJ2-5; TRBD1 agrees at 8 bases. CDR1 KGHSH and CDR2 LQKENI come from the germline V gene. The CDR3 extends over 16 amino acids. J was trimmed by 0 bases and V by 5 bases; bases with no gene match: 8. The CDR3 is CASSTDRAGYQETQYF. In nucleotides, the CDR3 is TGTGCCAGCTCAACGGACAGGGCGGGGTACCAAGAGACCCAGTACTTC.

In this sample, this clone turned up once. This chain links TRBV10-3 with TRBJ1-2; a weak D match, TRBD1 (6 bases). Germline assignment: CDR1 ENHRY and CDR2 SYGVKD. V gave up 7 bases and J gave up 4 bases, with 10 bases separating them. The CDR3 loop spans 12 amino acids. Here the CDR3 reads CAIKSGAYGYTF. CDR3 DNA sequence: TGTGCCATCAAGTCAGGGGCCTATGGCTACACCTTC.

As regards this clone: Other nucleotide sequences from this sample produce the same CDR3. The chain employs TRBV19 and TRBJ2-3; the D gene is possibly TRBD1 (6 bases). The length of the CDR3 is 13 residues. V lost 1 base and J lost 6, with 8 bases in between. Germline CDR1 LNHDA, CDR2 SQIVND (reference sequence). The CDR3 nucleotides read TGTGCCAGTAGTATAGCAGGGGTTGATACGCAGTATTTT. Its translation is CASSIAGVDTQYF.

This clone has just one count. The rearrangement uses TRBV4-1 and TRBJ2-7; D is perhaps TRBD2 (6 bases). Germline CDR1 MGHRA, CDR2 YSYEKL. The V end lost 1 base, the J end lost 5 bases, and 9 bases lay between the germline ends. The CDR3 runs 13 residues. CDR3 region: CASSQVWGDEQYF. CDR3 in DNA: TGCGCCAGCAGCCAAGTTTGGGGGGACGAGCAGTACTTC.

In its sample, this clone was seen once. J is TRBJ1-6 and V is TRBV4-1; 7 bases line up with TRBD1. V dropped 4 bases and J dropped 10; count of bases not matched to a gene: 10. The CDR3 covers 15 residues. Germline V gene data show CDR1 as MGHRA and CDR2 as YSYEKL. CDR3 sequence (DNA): TGCGCCAGCAGCCGAGGACACCAGGGGGGCTCACCCCTCCACTTT. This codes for CASSRGHQGGSPLHF.

This CDR3 is CASGGSRGYNEQFF. The DNA for the CDR3 is TGTGCCTCCGGGGGGAGTCGAGGGTACAATGAGCAGTTCTTC. The V and J genes are TRBV2 and TRBJ2-1, with 7 nucleotides matching TRBD2. The V segment lost 11 bases and the J segment 4 bases; nucleotides outside the gene matches: 11. CDR3 length: 14 amino acids. Germline CDR1 and CDR2: SNHLY and FYNNEI. The full variable domain, rest sourced from reference TRBV2 and TRBJ2-1, is EPEVTQTPSHQVTQMGQEVILRCVPISNHLYFYWYRQILGQKVEFLVSFYNNEISEKSEIFDDQFSVERPDGSNFTLKIRSTKLEDSAMYFCASGGSRGYNEQFFGPGTRLTVL.

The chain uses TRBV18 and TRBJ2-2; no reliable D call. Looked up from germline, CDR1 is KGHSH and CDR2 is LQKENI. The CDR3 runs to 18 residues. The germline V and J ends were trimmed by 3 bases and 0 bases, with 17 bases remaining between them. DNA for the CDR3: TGTGCCAGCTCACCCACCATGGGCTCAAGGACGAACACCGGGGAGCTGTTTTTT. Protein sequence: CASSPTMGSRTNTGELFF.

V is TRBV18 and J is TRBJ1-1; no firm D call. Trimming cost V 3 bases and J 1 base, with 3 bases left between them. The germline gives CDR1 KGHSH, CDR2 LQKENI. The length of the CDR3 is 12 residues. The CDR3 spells CASSPRNTEAFF. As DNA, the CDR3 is TGTGCCAGCTCACCTCGGAACACTGAAGCTTTCTTT.

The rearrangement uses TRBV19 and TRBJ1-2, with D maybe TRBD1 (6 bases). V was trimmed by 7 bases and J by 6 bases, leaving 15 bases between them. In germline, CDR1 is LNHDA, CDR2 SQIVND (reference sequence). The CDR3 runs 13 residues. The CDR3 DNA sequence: TGTGCCAGTACCTCCCAGGGGTTAGATGGCTACACCTTC. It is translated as CASTSQGLDGYTF.

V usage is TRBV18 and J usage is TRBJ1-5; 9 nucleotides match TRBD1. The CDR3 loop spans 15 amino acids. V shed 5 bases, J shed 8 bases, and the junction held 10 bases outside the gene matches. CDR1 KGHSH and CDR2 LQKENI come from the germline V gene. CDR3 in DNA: TGTGCCAGCTCAGCAACCGGGACAGGGATTGAGCCCCAGCATTTT. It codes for CASSATGTGIEPQHF. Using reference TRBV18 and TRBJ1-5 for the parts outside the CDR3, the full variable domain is NAGVMQNPRHLVRRRGQEARLRCSPMKGHSHVYWYRQLPEEGLKFMVYLQKENIIDESGMPKERFSAEFPKEGPSILRIQQVVRGDSAAYFCASSATGTGIEPQHFGDGTRLSIL.

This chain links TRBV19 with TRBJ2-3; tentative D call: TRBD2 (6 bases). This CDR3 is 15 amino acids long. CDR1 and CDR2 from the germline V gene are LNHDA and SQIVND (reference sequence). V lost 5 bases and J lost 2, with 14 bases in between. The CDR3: CASSLAGQITDTQYF. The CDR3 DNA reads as TGTGCCAGTAGTCTGGCGGGGCAAATCACAGATACGCAGTATTTT. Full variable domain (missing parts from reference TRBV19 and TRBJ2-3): DGGITQSPKYLFRKEGQNVTLSCEQNLNHDAMYWYRQDPGQGLRLIYYSQIVNDFQKGDIAEGYSVSREKKESFPLTVTSAQKNPTAFYLCASSLAGQITDTQYFGPGTRLTVL.

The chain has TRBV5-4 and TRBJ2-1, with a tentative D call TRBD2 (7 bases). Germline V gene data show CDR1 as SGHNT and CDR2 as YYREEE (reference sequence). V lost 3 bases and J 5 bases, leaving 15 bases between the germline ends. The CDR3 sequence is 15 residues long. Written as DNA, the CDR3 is TGTGCCAGCAGCTCGGGGGGCCAGCCGAACAATGAGCAGTTCTTC. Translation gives CASSSGGQPNNEQFF.

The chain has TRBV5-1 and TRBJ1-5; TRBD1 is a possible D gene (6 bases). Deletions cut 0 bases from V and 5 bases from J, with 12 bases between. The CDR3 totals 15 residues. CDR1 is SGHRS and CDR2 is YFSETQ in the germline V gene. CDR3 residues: CASSLAGGADQPQHF. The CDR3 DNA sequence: TGCGCCAGCAGCTTGGCGGGGGGGGCTGATCAGCCCCAGCATTTT.

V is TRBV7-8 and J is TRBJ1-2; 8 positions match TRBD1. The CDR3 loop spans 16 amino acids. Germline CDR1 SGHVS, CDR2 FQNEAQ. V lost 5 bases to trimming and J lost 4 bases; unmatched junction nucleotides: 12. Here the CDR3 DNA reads TGTGCCAGCAGCCCTCAGACCTCCAGGGGGCCCTATGGCTACACCTTC. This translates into CASSPQTSRGPYGYTF.

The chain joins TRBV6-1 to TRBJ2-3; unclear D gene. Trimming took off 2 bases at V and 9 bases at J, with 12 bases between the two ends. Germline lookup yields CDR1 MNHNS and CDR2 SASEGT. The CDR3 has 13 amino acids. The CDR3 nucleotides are TGTGCCAGCAGTGAAAGGTGGCTGGGCACGCAGTATTTT. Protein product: CASSERWLGTQYF.

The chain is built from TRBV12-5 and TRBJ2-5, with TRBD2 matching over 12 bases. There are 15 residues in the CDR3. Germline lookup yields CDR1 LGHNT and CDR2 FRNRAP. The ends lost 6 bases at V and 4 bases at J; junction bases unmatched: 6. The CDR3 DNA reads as TGTGCTAGTGGAGCTAGCGGGGGGGCCCCAGAGACCCAGTACTTC. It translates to CASGASGGAPETQYF.

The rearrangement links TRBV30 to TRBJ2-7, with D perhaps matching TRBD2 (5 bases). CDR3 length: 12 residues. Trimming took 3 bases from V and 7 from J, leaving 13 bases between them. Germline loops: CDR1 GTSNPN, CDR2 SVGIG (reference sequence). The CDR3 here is CAWSVVWREQYF. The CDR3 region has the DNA TGTGCCTGGAGCGTGGTGTGGAGGGAGCAGTACTTC.